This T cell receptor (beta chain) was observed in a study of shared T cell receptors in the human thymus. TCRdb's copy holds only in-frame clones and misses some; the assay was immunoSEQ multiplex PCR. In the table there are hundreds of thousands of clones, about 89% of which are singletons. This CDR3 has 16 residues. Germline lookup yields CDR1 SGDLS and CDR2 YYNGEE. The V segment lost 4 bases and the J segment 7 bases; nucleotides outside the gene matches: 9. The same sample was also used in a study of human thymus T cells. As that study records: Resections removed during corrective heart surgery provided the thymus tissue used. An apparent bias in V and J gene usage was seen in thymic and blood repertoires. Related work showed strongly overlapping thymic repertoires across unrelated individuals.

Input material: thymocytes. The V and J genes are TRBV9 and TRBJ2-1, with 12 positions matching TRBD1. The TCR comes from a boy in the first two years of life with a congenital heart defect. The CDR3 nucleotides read TGTGCCAGCAGCCCCCGGGGACAGGGGGCGTCAAATGAGCAGTTCTTC. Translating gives CASSPRGQGASNEQFF.